These T cell receptor beta chains were read from a single sample in a study of technical replicates of blood from a few donors. Some clones are missing from TCRdb's copy, which holds only in-frame ones; the method was immunoSEQ multiplex PCR. The data show about 62,000 clones, about nine tenths seen once. The sequenced material came from PBMCs. The source of these receptors is a human donor in good health. Some clones in this sample may be carry-over from other donors' samples. CDR3s include the opening cysteine and the closing phenylalanine or tryptophan. A D gene is named only where the DNA matches it firmly. Rows give clone size only sometimes, using once, few, many, or a class for an expanded clone.

j_call,d_call,clone_size,v_call,cdr3_nt,cdr3_aa
TRBJ1-5,NA,NA,TRBV6-1,TGTGCCAGCAGTAAGGTTGAGTGGTCAGGGCAGCCCCAGCATTTT,CASSKVEWSGQPQHF
TRBJ2-7,NA,NA,TRBV7-2,TGTGCCAGCAGCTTATCGGTTTTTTTCGAGCAGTACTTC,CASSLSVFFEQYF
TRBJ2-3,TRBD2,NA,TRBV7-9,TGTGCCAGCAGCCGAAGCGGGAGTGGCACAGATACGCAGTATTTT,CASSRSGSGTDTQYF
TRBJ2-1,TRBD2,NA,TRBV7-3,TGTGCCAGCAGACCGAGCGGGGGGGCGAATGAGCAGTTCTTC,CASRPSGGANEQFF
TRBJ1-3,TRBD1,once,TRBV9,TGTGCCAGCAGCCGGAACAGGGGGCTGGACACCATATATTTT,CASSRNRGLDTIYF
TRBJ2-2,NA,NA,TRBV7-2,TGTGCCAGCAGCTACTTAGGCCAGGGGTCGATCGGGGAGCTGTTTTTT,CASSYLGQGSIGELFF
TRBJ2-1,TRBD2,once,TRBV7-9,TGTGCCAGCAGCTTGACGGCTAGCGGGGCCGTAGGTGAGCAGTTCTTC,CASSLTASGAVGEQFF
TRBJ2-7,NA,NA,TRBV12-5,TGTGCTAGTGGTTTTGGCAGATCCTACGAGCAGTACTTC,CASGFGRSYEQYF
TRBJ2-2,TRBD1,NA,TRBV4-3,TGCGCCAGCAGCCAAACAAATTACAGGGGGTGGAACACCGGGGAGCTGTTTTTT,CASSQTNYRGWNTGELFF
TRBJ1-2,NA,NA,TRBV6-1,TGTGCCAGCAGTGAAGCGGGGCTTGTCTACACCTTC,CASSEAGLVYTF
TRBJ2-7,NA,NA,TRBV10-3,TGTGCCATCAGTGACGGGGTTCCGTACGAGCAGTACTTC,CAISDGVPYEQYF
TRBJ2-7,TRBD1,NA,TRBV9,TGTGCCAGCAGCGGAGACGGGACAGGGGGCCGCGAGCAGTACTTC,CASSGDGTGGREQYF
TRBJ2-5,TRBD2,NA,TRBV5-6,TGTGCCAGCAGCTTGGCGTGGAGTAGCGGGGGGGCAGAGACCCAGTACTTC,CASSLAWSSGGAETQYF
TRBJ2-7,NA,few,TRBV29-1,TGCAGCTCCCTTGGGGCTTCCAGCCACGAGCAGTACTTC,CSSLGASSHEQYF
TRBJ2-1,TRBD2,NA,TRBV2,TGTGCCAGCAGTGAGGCGCGGACTAGCCGCGATGAGCAGTTCTTC,CASSEARTSRDEQFF
TRBJ2-5,TRBD1,NA,TRBV11-2,TGTGCCAGCAGCAGAGACAGGGGCAGAGAGACCCAGTACTTC,CASSRDRGRETQYF
TRBJ1-5,NA,once,TRBV28,TGTGCCAGCAGTTTCAACCCACTCGGGCAGCCCCAGCATTTT,CASSFNPLGQPQHF
TRBJ1-2,TRBD1,NA,TRBV2,TGTGCCAGCCGGGACAGATTCGATAATAACTATGGCTACACCTTC,CASRDRFDNNYGYTF
TRBJ1-1,NA,NA,TRBV5-4,TGTGCCAGCAGCTTTAAAACAACTGGGAGCGCTGAAGCTTTCTTT,CASSFKTTGSAEAFF
TRBJ2-7,NA,NA,TRBV6-5,TGTGCCAGCAGCCTGTCCGGGGGAGGAATCACCGAGCAGTACTTC,CASSLSGGGITEQYF
TRBJ2-5,NA,NA,TRBV28,TGTGCCAGCAGTTTAGAGTCGGCGGGGAGGGAGACCCAGTACTTC,CASSLESAGRETQYF
TRBJ2-1,NA,NA,TRBV6-1,TGTGCCAGCACCCTAAAGCCTGCTAACTACAATGAGCAGTTCTTC,CASTLKPANYNEQFF
TRBJ1-2,TRBD1,NA,TRBV5-5,TGTGCCAGCACTACCCCGGGACAGGGGATTAGAGGCTACACCTTC,CASTTPGQGIRGYTF
TRBJ2-2,TRBD1,many,TRBV7-6,TGTGCCAGCAGCACGGACAGGGGGTGGTCGAACACCGGGGAGCTGTTTTTT,CASSTDRGWSNTGELFF
TRBJ2-4,TRBD1,once,TRBV27,TGTGCCAGCAGTCCAGGGACAGGGGGTAAACTAGCCAAAAACATTCAGTACTTC,CASSPGTGGKLAKNIQYF
TRBJ2-7,TRBD2,once,TRBV27,TGTGCCAGCAGTTTATCGACTAGCGGAACTTACGAGCAGTACTTC,CASSLSTSGTYEQYF
TRBJ2-7,NA,NA,TRBV2,TGTGCCAGCAAACAGGCAGCCTACGAGCAGTACTTC,CASKQAAYEQYF
TRBJ2-5,NA,NA,TRBV11-1,TGTGCCAGCAGCTTAAAAGGCGCGGGCGTCTGGCAGACCCAGTACTTC,CASSLKGAGVWQTQYF
TRBJ1-3,NA,NA,TRBV2,TGTGCCAGCGCTCCGTCGGGGATAGGAAACACCATATATTTT,CASAPSGIGNTIYF
TRBJ2-2,NA,NA,TRBV27,TGTGCCGTCATGAGCATTATGGCCGGGGAGCTGTTTTTT,CAVMSIMAGELFF
TRBJ2-1,TRBD1,NA,TRBV29-1,TGCAGCGTTGAGGGGGATACCGACAGGGACGAGTTCTTC,CSVEGDTDRDEFF
TRBJ1-1,NA,NA,TRBV18,TGTGCCAGCTCATTAGAACAGATGAACACTGAAGCTTTCTTT,CASSLEQMNTEAFF
TRBJ2-7,TRBD2,NA,TRBV11-2,TGTGCCAGCAGCCCGAAACTAGCGGAGGTCTACGAGCAGTACTTC,CASSPKLAEVYEQYF
TRBJ1-1,TRBD1,few,TRBV10-3,TGTGCCATCAGTCCACAGGGGACTGAAGCTTTCTTT,CAISPQGTEAFF
TRBJ2-7,TRBD1,NA,TRBV13,TGTGCCAGCAGCCGGTGGACAGGGGACGCCTCCTACGAGCAGTACTTC,CASSRWTGDASYEQYF
TRBJ2-1,TRBD2,NA,TRBV4-1,TGCGCCAGCAGCCAAGTTAGCGGGGGGGCGAATGAGCAGTTCTTC,CASSQVSGGANEQFF
TRBJ1-2,NA,once,TRBV6-1,TGTGCCAGCAGTGCTCGGTCCTGGGGAGAAGATGGCTACACCTTC,CASSARSWGEDGYTF
TRBJ1-1,TRBD1,NA,TRBV7-6,TGTGCCAGCAGCTTAAGTCCTGACAGGGGTTCAGGCACTGAAGCTTTCTTT,CASSLSPDRGSGTEAFF
TRBJ2-5,NA,NA,TRBV9,TGTGCCAGCAGCGTAGCGGCGGTAACGCAAGAGACCCAGTACTTC,CASSVAAVTQETQYF
TRBJ2-3,NA,NA,TRBV6-5,TGTGCCAGCGGGGGGGCTAACTCACCCGATACGCAGTATTTT,CASGGANSPDTQYF
TRBJ2-1,NA,NA,TRBV30,TGTGCCTGGAGTCCACCTGGACAGGAGCAGTTCTTC,CAWSPPGQEQFF
TRBJ2-1,TRBD2,NA,TRBV30,TGTGCCTGGGCGGGAGAGTCCTACAATGAGCAGTTCTTC,CAWAGESYNEQFF
TRBJ2-1,TRBD2,NA,TRBV19,TGTGCCAGCCAGACTAGCGGGAGAAGGGTGAGAGCCGACAATGAGCAGTTCTTC,CASQTSGRRVRADNEQFF
TRBJ2-2,TRBD2,NA,TRBV5-4,TGTGCCAGCAGGCCTAGCGGGGGGACCGGGGAGCTGTTTTTT,CASRPSGGTGELFF
TRBJ1-5,NA,NA,TRBV4-3,TGCGCCAGCAGCCAAGATTATGCTAGCCTGGGGCCCCAGCATTTT,CASSQDYASLGPQHF
TRBJ2-3,TRBD2,NA,TRBV7-3,TGTGCCAGCAGCTTACTAGCGGGGCCAGAAGATACGCAGTATTTT,CASSLLAGPEDTQYF
TRBJ1-5,NA,NA,TRBV19,TGTGCCAGTAGTCCTATTTACGGCGGTAATCAGCCCCAGCATTTT,CASSPIYGGNQPQHF
TRBJ1-5,NA,NA,TRBV7-2,TGTGCCAGCAGCTCTCAGTATAGCAATCAGCCCCAGCATTTT,CASSSQYSNQPQHF
TRBJ2-1,TRBD2,once,TRBV6-1,TGTGCCAGCAGTGCCACTAGCGGGGGGGCTTATAATGAGCAGTTCTTC,CASSATSGGAYNEQFF
TRBJ1-1,NA,few,TRBV10-3,TGTGCCATCAGTGATTCAATACAGCCTGAAGCTTTCTTT,CAISDSIQPEAFF
TRBJ2-7,TRBD2,NA,TRBV7-9,TGTGCCAGCAGCGTTAGCGGGACAAGATACGAGCAGTACTTC,CASSVSGTRYEQYF
TRBJ2-1,TRBD2,NA,TRBV5-1,TGCGCCAGCAGGCTAGCGGGAGGATCTGAGCAGTTCTTC,CASRLAGGSEQFF
TRBJ2-7,TRBD2,NA,TRBV7-2,TGTGCCAGCAGCTTTCAAGCGGGGAGCTCCTACGAGCAGTACTTC,CASSFQAGSSYEQYF
TRBJ2-5,NA,NA,TRBV19,TGTGCCAGTAGCCCCCCGGGAGCGGTGGAGACCCAGTACTTC,CASSPPGAVETQYF